This T cell receptor beta chain appears in the sequencing data of a study of CD8 T cells in Susac syndrome (dated by TCRdb to between 2018 and 2021). Describing the broader study: The study used repertoire sequencing to test whether antigen drove CD8+ T cell activation and differentiation in Susac syndrome.

V is reduced by 10 bases and J by 10 bases, leaving a spacing of 19 bases between them. As encoded in the germline V gene, CDR1 is MNHEY while CDR2 is SVGAGI. CDR3 length: 13 amino acids, cysteine to phenylalanine. Of all the DNA, just the CDR3 is kept, 39 bases in frame from base 1. As regards this clonotype: Which antigen it targets is not known. Base-call qualities are not available, and no considerably larger clone is one nucleotide away.

The paper's findings and limits, for the study overall: The study acknowledged that relatively few individuals were included in the TCR sequencing and HLA analysis.

RNA was extracted with the RNeasy kit and roughly 0.5 to 1 ug was reverse transcribed using random hexamers. TCR beta CDR3 regions were amplified with the immunoSEQ multiplex PCR assay covering 54 Vbeta and 13 Jbeta segments. Bias from PCR amplification was corrected by using a synthetic template baseline for primer optimization and for computational correction. Under the source paper's analysis protocol: Reads were assigned to V, D and J genes according to IMGT and analyzed in immunoSEQ Analyzer, with only productive sequences retained. To calculate clonality, Shannon entropy was normalized by log2 of the number of productive unique sequences and then subtracted from one. For each patient and control, public and private clones were evaluated within the 100 most prevalent clones. Clones were defined as Susac-specific if absent from the healthy and MS cohorts, from approximately 1,100 published viral clones and from other ImmuneACCESS disease sequences. TCRdb reprocessing: public reads trimmed at Q25 with fastp, clones called with MiXCR, in-frame beta chains kept. Rows are combined by CDR3 protein, so each entry shows the most common genes and DNA. The authors' filters were not applied to this entry. This sample has 150,000 or so distinct CDR3 sequences in its table, and just over 90% of those were observed once. The ten largest clones take up 0.08% of the sample.

Peripheral blood CD8+ and CD4+ T cells from healthy donors, Susac syndrome patients and multiple sclerosis patients were profiled using high-throughput TCR beta sequencing. Healthy donors were age- and sex-matched controls. Bulk CD8+ and CD4+ T cells were purified magnetically by negative isolation, whereas CD8+ TEMRA cells were enriched by FACS. Blood was drawn into EDTA tubes, processed within 24 hours, and PBMCs were isolated by density gradient centrifugation. PBMCs intended for TCR sequencing were cryopreserved in liquid nitrogen and thawed later in a water bath at 37 degrees C. A purity of at least 90% was achieved for sorted or isolated CD4+, CD8+ and CD8+ TEMRA cells.

Specimen: CD4+ T cells from PBMCs. Recombination joined TRBV6-5 with TRBJ1-4; D gene: possibly TRBD1, on 5 matching bases. This clonotype originated in a human donor in good health. The CDR3 amino acid sequence is: CATRTGERAKLFF. The nucleotide sequence is given as TGTGCCACTCGGACGGGGGAAAGGGCAAAACTGTTTTTT.